Below, one TCR beta chain is given with its context. Its antigen is unknown. Base quality data are lacking; no much larger clone is found one base away. The data originate from a study of cytomegalovirus exposure and HLA in healthy donors (dated by TCRdb to about 2017). As for the study more broadly: In an earlier analysis of under 600 of the donors, around 290 Gb of sequence data and 90 million to 120 million unique TCR beta sequences from about 179 million T cells were reported. Roughly 5 DR-DQ haplotypes were handled as single units for association and clustering, since linkage in the cohort was strong. On average, approximately 250,000 unique TCR beta nucleotide sequences were sequenced per donor among some 430 genotyped donors of the cohort, with approximately 18% of those sequences being non-productive. Donor age, sex, ethnicity and CMV serostatus were compiled alongside the repertoire data. In a later genetic analysis, genome-wide SNP genotypes for about 65% of the roughly 700 donors were used, and that subset was treated as a discovery cohort. A later analysis re-examined previously published TCR beta repertoires from just over 650 donors and added high-resolution HLA genotyping to investigate patterns of TCR occurrence. Class I and class II HLA loci were covered by the typing at four-digit resolution. The study combined high-throughput TCR immunosequencing, statistical association of individual TCRs with disease status, and machine learning to predict cytomegalovirus infection status. The later analysis used no new phenotypic data to find candidate immune exposures, relying instead on TCR beta sequences and their occurrence across donors. The study profiled the T cell repertoires of hundreds of subjects by immunosequencing and related them to cytomegalovirus serostatus. The study aimed to test whether cataloging public T cell receptors could reveal signatures of past pathogen exposure. In addition to the first cohort of 650 to 800 subjects, a separate validation cohort of 120 different subjects was used. An earlier analysis of around 580 of the donors used high-throughput TCR beta sequencing to judge whether each TCR beta V gene segment behaved as functional or pseudogenic. Among the approximately 400 genotyped donors, roughly 80% belonged to the genetic ancestry cluster associated with self-reported Caucasian donors. About 300 gigabases of sequencing data and some 85 million unique TCR sequences were included in an early release covering roughly 600 HLA-typed donors. Every discovery cohort repertoire had been produced on one sequencing platform. The number of donors typed differed by locus, with about 629-640 for A, B, C, DRB1 and DQB1, roughly 550 for DQA1, under 610 for DPA1, and around 460 for DPB1.

Library generation was performed with the immunoSEQ multiplex PCR assay. A mixture of 60 forward primers for TCR Vbeta segments and 13 reverse primers for TCR Jbeta segments was used in the multiplex PCR. A multiplex PCR assay on genomic DNA amplified the CDR3 region of rearranged TCR beta genes. Amplified TCR beta libraries were sequenced as 87-base-pair reads on the Illumina HiSeq System. For the original study's pipeline: Across the roughly 670 repertoires, a later analysis counted 80 million or so unique TCR beta chains, 8.5 million to 12 million of which were shared by at least two donors. Raw reads were error-corrected and collapsed into unique sequences with a nearest-neighbor algorithm that merged closely related sequences to remove PCR and sequencing errors. V, D and J gene segments were assigned by aligning CDR3 sequences to IMGT reference sequences. For a sequence to be retained, at least a six-nucleotide match to both a V gene segment and a J gene segment was required. A rearrangement counted as productive if the CDR3 had no stop codons and remained in frame with V and J, and every other rearrangement counted as non-productive. CDR3 was defined according to IMGT convention as the region running from the second conserved V-encoded cysteine to the conserved J-encoded phenylalanine. Sequences without an unambiguous match to a single V gene segment were excluded from the earlier analysis of several hundred of the donors. An earlier analysis of a few hundred of the donors called V segments functional above 56.7% productive rearrangements and segregating when the between-donor standard deviation exceeded 5%. A statistical classification framework was built to diagnose cytomegalovirus status from the catalog of TCR beta chain sequences. A later analysis assigned V and J genes by comparing TCR nucleotide sequences with IMGT/GENE-DB human TR gene sequences. A later analysis assigned CDR3 sequences and most-parsimonious VDJ recombination scenarios with the TCRdist pipeline. In a later analysis, every TCR beta chain was defined by the combination of its CDR3 amino acid sequence and its V-gene family, and reads without a unique V-gene family were dropped. A later analysis removed roughly 590 highly shared, low-generation-probability nucleotide sequences to deal with suspected cross-contamination and a sequencing artifact. In a later analysis, a clonal expansion index for each public chain was calculated from normalized within-repertoire ranks of inferred template counts. In a later analysis, generation probabilities were computed with a VDJ recombination model fitted to out-of-frame rearrangements, and the resulting probabilities were checked against IGoR. A later analysis scored TCR-TCR, TCR-HLA and TCR-CMV co-occurrence with hypergeometric tests, applying a repertoire-size bias correction to TCR pairs. In a later analysis, false discovery rates were estimated by permuting HLA or CMV assignments 20 times. In a later analysis, co-occurring TCRs were grouped using DBSCAN, with TCRdist sequence similarity added in when clustering inside HLA-allele-positive subsets. Co-occurrence clustering excluded repertoires with fewer than 30,000 or more than 120,000 public chains, plus five with anomalous nucleotide sharing. TCRdb retrieved this table from immuneACCESS and kept in-frame rearrangements only. Not all clones are present; in checked studies, unresolved V genes account for under half, and no reason is known for the remainder. From that table come the V and J calls and clone size; the DNA was used to work out D and trimming. This sample has 120,000 or so clones in its table, and approximately 66% of those were observed once. The top ten clonotypes cover about 8% of the sample.

What the study reported, not specific to this receptor: Presence/absence analyses assumed roughly uniform sequencing depth across donors, an assumption that may not hold. The study gave a list of more than 150 TCR beta chains associated with cytomegalovirus. In both the original and validation cohorts, the classifier was reported to diagnose cytomegalovirus status with high specificity and sensitivity. V-gene and J-gene trimming of TCR beta chains was associated with a missense DCLRE1C variant in a later genetic analysis, and the association was replicated in an independent cohort. Broadly in line with IMGT annotations, most TCR beta V segments showed up in productive rearrangements about 87% or about 30% of the time in an earlier analysis of around 550 of the donors. Correlated functional status among segregating V segments might reflect linkage disequilibrium, but an unknown experimental factor could not be ruled out. Because counts were too low, 15 or so rarely observed V segments, including chromosome 9 orphons, were excluded from the earlier analysis of 587 of the donors. A further reported finding was that TCR beta sequences accurately predicted the HLA-A and HLA-B alleles for most subjects in the first cohort. The only immune exposure information available for the cohort was CMV serostatus. This cohort had only TCR beta chains sequenced, and the lack of alpha or paired-chain data limited which features could be detected. A group of highly shared sequence variants was considered likely to be a technical artifact of the sequencing pipeline. In a later analysis, HLA-associated TCR beta chains showed more clonal expansion and lower generation probabilities than non-associated chains that were equally common. Most TCR sequences were observed very rarely across donors, whereas some public TCRs were present in many individuals. In a later genetic analysis, fewer N-insertions in productive TCRs were reported among donors in an Asian-associated ancestry cluster than the approximately 710-donor mean. Specific HLA alleles were associated with 16,951 TCR beta sequences at a false discovery rate of 0.05 in a later analysis. Because HLA typing was unavailable for some donors at each locus, only the typed subset was used in association tests. It was suggested by the authors that the approach could potentially be generalized to other disease states and immunological phenotypes. In a later analysis, several top co-occurrence clusters were reported to appear linked to parvovirus B19, influenza, CMV and Epstein-Barr virus. According to a later analysis, TCR association rates differed among HLA loci, with DRB1 alleles showing the most associated TCRs and HLA-C alleles showing the fewest. The 87-base-pair reads could not distinguish some IMGT-functional V segments, including TRBV6-2 and TRBV6-3, so those segments were excluded. When HLA alleles, especially DR and DQ, strongly co-occurred, attributing TCR associations to individual alleles was difficult. In a later analysis, most CMV-associated TCR beta chains were found to appear HLA-restricted, with HLA associations seemingly driven largely by CMV exposure. A few of the identified cytomegalovirus-associated TCR beta chains were confirmed in vitro to be specific for cytomegalovirus antigens.

The cohort consisted of 650 to 700 healthy bone marrow donors. All cohort members were sampled while nominally healthy, although unrecorded immune exposures were likely present. The donor was CMV seropositive and belonged to the group of 250 to 350 seropositive cohort members. A peripheral blood sample was collected from each donor, and TCR beta sequencing was performed on peripheral blood mononuclear cells. The Qiagen DNeasy Blood Extraction Kit was used to extract genomic DNA from the blood cell samples. The CDR3 measures 18 amino acids from cysteine to phenylalanine. The read is trimmed to its CDR3 DNA, 54 bases read in frame from base 1. At the junction V is shortened by 0 bases and J by 0 bases; bases outside the gene matches: 8. Reading the germline V gene gives CDR1 SGDLS and CDR2 YYNGEE.

This sequence was found in a woman aged 40-49 years in good health and CMV-seropositive. The material sequenced was PBMCs. The rearrangement joined TRBV9 to TRBJ2-2, with 7 bases in between that match TRBD2. The nucleotide sequence reads as follows: TGTGCCAGCAGCGTAGCTCCTAGCGGAGGCGCGAACACCGGGGAGCTGTTTTTT. This codes for CASSVAPSGGANTGELFF.